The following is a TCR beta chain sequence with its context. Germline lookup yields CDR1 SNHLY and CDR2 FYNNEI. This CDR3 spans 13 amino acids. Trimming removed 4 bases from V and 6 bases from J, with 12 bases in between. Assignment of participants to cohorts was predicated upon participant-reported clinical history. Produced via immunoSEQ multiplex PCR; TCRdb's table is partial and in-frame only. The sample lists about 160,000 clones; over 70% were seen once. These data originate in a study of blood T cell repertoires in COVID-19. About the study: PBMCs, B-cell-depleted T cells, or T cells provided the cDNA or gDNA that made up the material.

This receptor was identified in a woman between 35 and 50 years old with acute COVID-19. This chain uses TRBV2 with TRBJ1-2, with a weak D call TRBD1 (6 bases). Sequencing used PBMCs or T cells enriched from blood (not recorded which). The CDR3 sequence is CASSGDNRHGYTF. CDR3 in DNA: TGTGCCAGCAGTGGGGACAATCGACATGGCTACACCTTC.